This T cell receptor (beta chain) was profiled in a study of cytomegalovirus exposure and HLA in healthy donors. Concerning this clone itself: Antigen specificity is unknown.

Unmatched junction bases numbered 8, after V lost 5 bases and J lost 7 bases. The CDR3 covers 14 residues. Germline CDR1 reads MNHEY; CDR2 reads SMNVEV (reference sequence). Study observations and caveats: Later examination showed HLA-associated TCR beta chains had greater clonal expansion than equally common others. TCR sequences were mostly rare, though some public TCRs occurred in many donors. Later on, a genetic analysis was performed. It linked a missense variant in DCLRE1C with V- and J-gene trimming of TCR beta.

Primers for the PCR totalled 60 Vbeta and 13 Jbeta. Method: immunoSEQ multiplex PCR; TCRdb's copy keeps in-frame clones and lacks some. The sample lists over 150,000 clones; roughly three quarters were seen once. V gene TRBV27 combines with J gene TRBJ1-2; TRBD1 agrees at 9 bases. Material for sequencing was PBMCs. This TCR derives from a male donor in good health and CMV-seropositive. CDR3 in DNA: TGTGCCAGCAGTCCCACAGGGGGCAGGAGTGGCTACACCTTC. Encoded protein: CASSPTGGRSGYTF.